Below are 27 T cell receptor beta chains sequenced from a single sample in a study of cytomegalovirus exposure and HLA in healthy donors. PCR was performed using 60 Vbeta and 13 Jbeta primers. Measured with immunoSEQ multiplex PCR; TCRdb has only the in-frame clones, and not every one. The sample consists of about 110,000 clones, around two thirds of them appearing once. Sequences were obtained from PBMCs. All receptors come from a man aged 25 to 40 in good health and CMV-seropositive.

On this clone itself: The junction differs from germline at one of its ends, possibly a read error. The gene calls are TRBV7-7 and TRBJ2-2, with 8 bases aligning to TRBD1. The CDR3 extends over 13 amino acids. CDR1 and CDR2 (germline): SSHAT, FNYEAQ (reference sequence). CDR3 loop: CASSPGQGGELFF. In nucleotides, the CDR3 is TGTGCTAGCAGCCCTGGACAGGGCGGGGAGCTGTTTTTT.

This clone was seen only a few times. This chain links TRBV6-5 with TRBJ2-5; tentative D call: TRBD2 (6 bases). CDR1 and CDR2 (germline): MNHEY, SVGAGI. Trimming stripped 9 bases from V and 3 bases from J, with 20 bases between. The CDR3 totals 15 residues. CDR3 DNA sequence: TGTGCCAGTAACGGGGGTAGCCGAGGAGAAGAGACCCAGTACTTC. It is translated as CASNGGSRGEETQYF.

The rearrangement joins TRBV2 to TRBJ2-1; D gene ambiguous. The CDR3 contains 15 residues. From germline, CDR1 is SNHLY and CDR2 FYNNEI. V lost 3 bases and J 0 bases, leaving 9 bases between the germline ends. CDR3 bases: TGTGCCAGCAGTGAGGGCCCCAGCTCCTACAATGAGCAGTTCTTC. Translation gives CASSEGPSSYNEQFF.

This rearrangement joins TRBV5-6 to TRBJ1-4, with a weak D call TRBD1 (5 bases). Trimming removed 4 bases at V and 7 bases at J, with 17 bases between. The CDR3 totals 15 residues. Germline CDR1 and CDR2: SGHDT and YYEEEE. The CDR3 nucleotides are TGTGCCAGCAGCCCTGGGGTGACAGATGGTGAAAAACTGTTTTTT. Encoded protein: CASSPGVTDGEKLFF.

CDR3 region: CASSIVGGGANVLTF. In DNA form, the CDR3 reads TGTGCCAGTAGTATAGTAGGGGGAGGGGCCAACGTCCTGACTTTC. The V and J genes are TRBV19 and TRBJ2-6; a weak D match, TRBD1 (6 bases). The V gene lost 1 base and the J gene lost 4 bases, with 8 bases spanning the gap. Germline CDR1 reads LNHDA; CDR2 reads SQIVND (reference sequence). The CDR3 extends over 15 amino acids.

This clone was detected a few times. The CDR3 DNA follows: TGTGCCAGCAGTGAGGGGGACACTGGTGAAGCTTTCTTT. Translated, it gives CASSEGDTGEAFF. The chain couples TRBV6-5 to TRBJ1-1; a possible D gene is TRBD1 (6 bases). This CDR3 is built from 13 residues. Trimming pared 5 bases from V and 7 bases from J, leaving 14 bases between. CDR1 and CDR2 from the germline V gene are MNHEY and SVGAGI.

The V and J genes are TRBV18 and TRBJ1-2; 8 nucleotides match TRBD1. The CDR3 has 17 residues. Germline trimming cut 3 bases from V and 5 bases from J; bases unmatched to any gene: 14. Germline loops: CDR1 KGHSH, CDR2 LQKENI. The DNA of the CDR3 is TGTGCCAGCTCACCGTTGACGGGAGACAGGGGAAGGTATGGCTACACCTTC. Its translation is CASSPLTGDRGRYGYTF.

V and J are TRBV7-6 and TRBJ1-2; D remains ambiguous. Trimming removed 1 base at V and 0 bases at J, with 9 bases between. CDR1 and CDR2 from the germline V gene are SGHVS and FNYEAQ. The CDR3 length is 15 residues. The CDR3 loop is CASSLEPGSNYGYTF. Written as DNA, the CDR3 is TGTGCCAGCAGCTTAGAGCCAGGCTCTAACTATGGCTACACCTTC.

This chain joins TRBV19 and TRBJ2-5; D unresolved. TRBJ2-7 matches the DNA end more closely, so the J call is doubtful. The germline CDR1 and CDR2 sequences are LNHDA and SQIVND (reference sequence). The CDR3 totals 13 residues. CDR3 DNA: TGTGCCAGTAGGGAAGTACCCGGGTACGAGCAGTACTTC. Translated: CASREVPGYEQYF.

The J gene is TRBJ1-2, the V gene TRBV11-2, with 9 bases matching TRBD1. V lost 1 base and J lost 4; bases outside the gene matches: 10. The CDR3 sequence is 17 residues long. CDR1 and CDR2 (germline): SGHAT, FQNNGV. The CDR3 protein is CASSLGVRTGAPYGYTF. In DNA, the CDR3 is TGTGCCAGCAGCTTAGGAGTTAGGACAGGGGCTCCCTATGGCTACACCTTC. The entire variable domain, with the rest obtained from reference TRBV11-2 and TRBJ1-2, is as follows: EAGVAQSPRYKIIEKRQSVAFWCNPISGHATLYWYQQILGQGPKLLIQFQNNGVVDDSQLPKDRFSAERLKGVDSTLKIQPAKLEDSAVYLCASSLGVRTGAPYGYTFGSGTRLTVV.

The DNA of the CDR3 is TGTGCCAGCACCGCAGGGTTCGCCTACGAGCAGTACTTC. This sequence encodes CASTAGFAYEQYF. This chain links TRBV6-5 with TRBJ2-7, with D maybe TRBD1 (5 bases). Germline values: CDR1 MNHEY, CDR2 SVGAGI. The CDR3 length is 13 residues. Trimming removed 7 bases at V and 2 bases at J, with 12 bases between.

This clone was counted between two and nine times. The chain uses TRBV2 and TRBJ2-1; 10 bases match TRBD1. V dropped 6 bases and J dropped 3; count of bases not matched to a gene: 2. CDR1 is SNHLY, CDR2 FYNNEI, per germline. This CDR3 is built from 14 residues. Here the CDR3 DNA reads TGTGCCAGCAGGTGGACAGGGGGCTACAATGAGCAGTTCTTC. Its translation is CASRWTGGYNEQFF.

This clone is a singleton in its sample. The chain couples TRBV10-3 to TRBJ2-7; 9 bases align to TRBD2. The CDR3 is made up of 13 amino acids. Germline CDR1 reads ENHRY; CDR2 reads SYGVKD. V was pared by 6 bases and J by 2 bases, with 2 bases of the junction left unmatched. CDR3 sequence reads: CAIRVAGAYEQYF. The CDR3 DNA sequence: TGTGCCATCAGGGTAGCGGGGGCCTACGAGCAGTACTTC.

This chain uses TRBV14 with TRBJ2-5; weak D call: TRBD2 (6 bases). TRBJ2-7 matches the DNA end more closely, so the J call is doubtful. The germline V gene has CDR1 SGHDN and CDR2 FVKESK. CDR3 length equals 16 residues. In DNA, the CDR3 is TGTGCCAGCAGCCAAGATCGGGCGGGGATCTCCTACGAGCAGTACTTC. Amino acid sequence: CASSQDRAGISYEQYF.

This chain uses TRBV19 with TRBJ1-1; a weak D match, TRBD1 (5 bases). CDR3 length equals 14 residues. The germline V gene encodes CDR1 LNHDA and CDR2 SQIVND (reference sequence). Trimming stripped 5 bases from V and 3 bases from J, with 13 bases between. CDR3 residues: CASSPDGGDTEAFF. The CDR3 coding sequence is TGTGCCAGTAGTCCGGACGGGGGAGACACTGAAGCTTTCTTT.

The J gene is TRBJ1-5, the V gene TRBV27; possible D gene TRBD1, 6 bases. The germline V gene has CDR1 MNHEY and CDR2 SMNVEV (reference sequence). The V and J ends lost 6 bases and 3 bases respectively, with 15 bases between them. There are 15 residues in the CDR3. CDR3 sequence reads: CASSSGQSDNQPQHF. In nucleotides, the CDR3 is TGTGCCAGCAGCTCCGGACAGTCAGACAATCAGCCCCAGCATTTT.

The rearrangement uses TRBV5-1 and TRBJ1-1, with 8 bases matching TRBD1. The CDR3 consists of 14 residues. From germline, CDR1 is SGHRS and CDR2 YFSETQ. V shed 2 bases, J shed 1 base, and the junction held 1 base outside the gene matches. The CDR3 reads CASSFQGANTEAFF. For the CDR3, the DNA is TGCGCCAGCAGCTTTCAGGGGGCGAACACTGAAGCTTTCTTT. Looking up the rest from reference TRBV5-1 and TRBJ1-1 gives the full variable domain: KAGVTQTPRYLIKTRGQQVTLSCSPISGHRSVSWYQQTPGQGLQFLFEYFSETQRNKGNFPGRFSGRQFSNSRSEMNVSTLELGDSALYLCASSFQGANTEAFFGQGTRLTVV.

The chain is built from TRBV7-9 and TRBJ2-1; D is unresolved. The germline V gene encodes CDR1 SEHNR and CDR2 FQNEAQ (reference sequence). The V and J ends lost 10 bases and 0 bases respectively, with 10 bases between them. CDR3 length equals 13 residues. The chain's CDR3 is CATSPDSYNEQFF. The CDR3 bases are TGTGCCACTAGTCCCGACTCCTACAATGAGCAGTTCTTC.

V usage is TRBV7-8 and J usage is TRBJ2-7, with no clear D. CDR1 and CDR2 (germline): SGHVS, FQNEAQ. V lost 10 bases and J lost 0, with 16 bases in between. CDR3 length: 14 amino acids. CDR3 protein: CAITSADSSYEQYF. The CDR3 DNA reads as TGTGCCATTACTTCGGCGGATTCCTCCTACGAGCAGTACTTC. Full variable domain (missing parts from reference TRBV7-8 and TRBJ2-7): GAGVSQSPRYKVAKRGQDVALRCDPISGHVSLFWYQQALGQGPEFLTYFQNEAQLDKSGLPSDRFFAERPEGSVSTLKIQRTQQEDSAVYLCAITSADSSYEQYFGPGTRLTVT.

This chain uses TRBV6-4 with TRBJ1-2, with D possibly TRBD1 on 6 matching bases. This CDR3 spans 14 amino acids. V was shortened by 0 bases and J by 13 bases, with 18 bases between the two germline ends. Germline values: CDR1 MRHNA, CDR2 SNTAGT. The CDR3 DNA follows: TGTGCCAGCAGTGACTCGTGGGGGGGCGCGGGTACCACCTTC. Its translation is CASSDSWGGAGTTF.

This clone has more than one count but fewer than ten. The chain has TRBV27 and TRBJ2-6; D may be TRBD1 (6 bases). In germline, CDR1 is MNHEY, CDR2 SMNVEV (reference sequence). V lost 0 bases and J lost 4, with 10 bases in between. The CDR3 extends over 16 amino acids. The CDR3 DNA is TGTGCCAGCAGTTTATCCCCAGGGACAGGGGCCAACGTCCTGACTTTC. Its translation is CASSLSPGTGANVLTF.

The J gene is TRBJ2-1, the V gene TRBV19, with D tentatively TRBD2 (5 bases). The ends were cut back, 6 bases at V and 10 bases at J, with 19 bases in the middle. This CDR3 contains 14 residues. From germline, CDR1 is LNHDA and CDR2 SQIVND (reference sequence). CDR3 in amino acids: CASSLARGLWEQFF. CDR3 nucleotides: TGTGCCAGTAGCCTGGCGCGAGGGCTGTGGGAGCAGTTCTTC. Full variable domain (missing parts from reference TRBV19 and TRBJ2-1): DGGITQSPKYLFRKEGQNVTLSCEQNLNHDAMYWYRQDPGQGLRLIYYSQIVNDFQKGDIAEGYSVSREKKESFPLTVTSAQKNPTAFYLCASSLARGLWEQFFGPGTRLTVL.

In its sample, this clone was seen a few times. This chain connects TRBV6-6 to TRBJ1-4; unclear D gene. Trimming shortened V by 4 bases and J by 0 bases, and 12 bases separated the two germline ends. There are 16 residues in the CDR3. Germline V gene data show CDR1 as MNHNY and CDR2 as SVGAGI (reference sequence). CDR3 region: CASSFREQTTNEKLFF. CDR3 bases: TGTGCCAGCAGTTTCCGGGAGCAAACAACTAATGAAAAACTGTTTTTT.

The V gene is TRBV10-3, the J gene TRBJ1-1, with TRBD1 identical over 9 bases. This CDR3 is 15 amino acids long. Unmatched junction bases numbered 6, after V lost 2 bases and J lost 5 bases. CDR1 ENHRY and CDR2 SYGVKD come from the germline V gene. In DNA, the CDR3 is TGTGCCATCAGTGAGCGGGACAGGGTGGAGACTGAAGCTTTCTTT. This sequence encodes CAISERDRVETEAFF.

The chain carries TRBV29-1 and TRBJ1-2, with 7 bases fitting TRBD1. The CDR3 spans 13 residues. CDR1 is SQVTM, CDR2 ANQGSEA, per germline. The ends lost 4 bases at V and 4 bases at J; junction bases unmatched: 6. The CDR3 DNA is TGCAGCGTTGCCGAGGGGGCTGGCTATGGCTACACCTTC. This codes for CSVAEGAGYGYTF. Full variable domain (remainder filled in from reference TRBV29-1 and TRBJ1-2): SAVISQKPSRDICQRGTSLTIQCQVDSQVTMMFWYRQQPGQSLTLIATANQGSEATYESGFVIDKFPISRPNLTFSTLTVSNMSPEDSSIYLCSVAEGAGYGYTFGSGTRLTVV.

V usage is TRBV7-9 and J usage is TRBJ1-1; 8 bases fit TRBD1. After removal of 5 bases from V and 0 bases from J, the junction contained 5 bases not matched to a gene. Germline CDR1 reads SEHNR; CDR2 reads FQNEAQ (reference sequence). The CDR3 has 15 amino acids. The CDR3 loop reads CASSRQGPMNTEAFF. CDR3 nucleotide sequence: TGTGCCAGCAGCCGACAGGGGCCAATGAACACTGAAGCTTTCTTT.

This clone has more than one count but fewer than ten. The V call is TRBV7-8, the J call TRBJ1-3; 8 bases are a match to TRBD1. CDR1 is SGHVS, CDR2 FQNEAQ, per germline. This CDR3 region has 17 residues. V lost 5 bases, J lost 1 base, and 10 bases stayed unmatched. CDR3 residues: CASSPRGQGMSGNTIYF. The CDR3 coding sequence is TGTGCCAGCAGCCCCAGGGGGCAGGGGATGTCTGGAAACACCATATATTTT.